The source of this T cell receptor (beta chain) is a study of response to subunit inactivated influenza vaccine. Overall study findings and caveats: After each seasonal influenza vaccination, few new T cells are recruited, the authors suggested.

The germline V gene has CDR1 DFQATT and CDR2 SNEGSKA (reference sequence). Trimming took 6 bases from V and 5 from J; bases not matched to a gene: 9. This CDR3 is built from 13 residues. TCRdb ran MiXCR on the RT-PCR reads and lists one entry per CDR3 protein. The data contain roughly 790,000 distinct CDR3 sequences, about 20% of them singletons. Comments on this clonotype: Antigen unknown.

The sequencing used PBMCs from blood, collected approximately 5 days after vaccination. V usage is TRBV20-1 and J usage is TRBJ1-2, with 7 bases that match TRBD1. The clonotype was recovered from a man aged 45-65 years who received an inactivated influenza vaccine. This CDR3 reads CSARPGQTYGYTF. In DNA, the CDR3 is TGCAGTGCGAGACCGGGACAGACATATGGCTACACCTTC.